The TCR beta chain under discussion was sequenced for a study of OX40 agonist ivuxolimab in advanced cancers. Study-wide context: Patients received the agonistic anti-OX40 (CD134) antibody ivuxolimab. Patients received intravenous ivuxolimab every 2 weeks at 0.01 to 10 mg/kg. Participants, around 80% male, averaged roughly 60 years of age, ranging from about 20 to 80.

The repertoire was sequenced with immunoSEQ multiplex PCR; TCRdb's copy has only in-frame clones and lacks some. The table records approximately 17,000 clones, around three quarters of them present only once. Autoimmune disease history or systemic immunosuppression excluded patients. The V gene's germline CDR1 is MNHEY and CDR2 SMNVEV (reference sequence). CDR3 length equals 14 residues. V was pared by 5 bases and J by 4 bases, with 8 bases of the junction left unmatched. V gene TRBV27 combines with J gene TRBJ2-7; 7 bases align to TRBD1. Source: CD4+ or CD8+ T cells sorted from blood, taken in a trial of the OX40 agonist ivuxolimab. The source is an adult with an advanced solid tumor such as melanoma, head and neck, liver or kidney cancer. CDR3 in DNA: TGTGCCAGCAGTCCCTATGAGGGGGCTTACGAGCAGTACTTC. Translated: CASSPYEGAYEQYF.